This TCR beta chain came from a study of blood T cell repertoires in COVID-19. The CDR3 extends over 13 amino acids. Losses at the gene ends were 5 bases for V and 5 bases for J; bases not matched to a gene: 0. CDR1 and CDR2 (germline): KGHSH, LQKENI. Sequenced by immunoSEQ multiplex PCR; TCRdb stores in-frame clones only, minus some. Of 50,000 or so clones in the sample, roughly 88% were seen once. The rearrangement uses TRBV18 and TRBJ2-5; 12 positions match TRBD2. The sequence was obtained from a man between 65 and 85 years old with acute or convalescent COVID-19. Sequences were obtained from peripheral blood. The CDR3, as DNA: TGTGCCAGCTCAGGGACTAGCGGGGAGACCCAGTACTTC. This sequence encodes CASSGTSGETQYF.